This T cell receptor (beta chain) was observed in a study of shared clonotypes between healthy human individuals. Study-level background: CD4 naive and memory got three plates each, CD8 naive two, CD8 memory one. General study points: Shared across a few donors were about 4.6% of the naive CD4 clonotypes. All-four-donor shared clonotypes had higher generation probabilities than non-shared clonotypes did.

V was clipped by 5 bases and J by 1 base, with 2 bases between them. The CDR3 contains 12 residues. Germline loops: CDR1 MNHNY, CDR2 SVGAGI (reference sequence). Turning to this clone: Its antigen remains unidentified.

The CD8 memory sample joined CD45RO+ cells and CCR7-negative CD45RA+ cells. The data were produced by immunoSEQ multiplex PCR, yet TCRdb's version contains in-frame clones alone and is incomplete. The sample has about 380,000 clones; about 96% are singletons. This receptor was identified in a man younger than 40 in good health. The sample consisted of memory CD8+ T cells sorted from blood. The subset: CD45RO+ cells pooled with CCR7-negative TemRA cells. The rearrangement links TRBV6-6 to TRBJ2-2; D is ambiguous. CDR3 protein: CASSKNTGELFF. The CDR3 DNA sequence: TGTGCCAGCAGTAAGAACACCGGGGAGCTGTTTTTT.